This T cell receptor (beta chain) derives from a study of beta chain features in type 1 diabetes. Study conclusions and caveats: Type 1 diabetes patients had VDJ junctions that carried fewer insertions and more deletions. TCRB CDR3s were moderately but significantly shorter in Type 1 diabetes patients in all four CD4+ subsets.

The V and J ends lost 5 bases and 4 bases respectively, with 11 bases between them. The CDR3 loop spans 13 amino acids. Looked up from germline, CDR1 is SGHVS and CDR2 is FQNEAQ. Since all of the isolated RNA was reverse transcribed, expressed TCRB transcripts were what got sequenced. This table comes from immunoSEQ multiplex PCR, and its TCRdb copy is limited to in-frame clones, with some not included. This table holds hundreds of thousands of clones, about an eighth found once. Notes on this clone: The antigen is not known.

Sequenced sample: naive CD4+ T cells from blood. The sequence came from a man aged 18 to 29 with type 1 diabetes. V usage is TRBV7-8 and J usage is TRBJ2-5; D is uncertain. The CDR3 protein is CASSPRPRETQYF. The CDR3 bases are TGTGCCAGCAGCCCCAGGCCTAGAGAGACCCAGTACTTC.